This T cell receptor (beta chain) stems from a study of response to subunit inactivated influenza vaccine (dated by TCRdb to 2017 to 2018). Regarding the research as a whole: Deep quantitative T cell receptor repertoire profiling was used in the study to track responses to a trivalent subunit inactivated influenza vaccine.

A word on this clonotype: Its specific antigen is unknown. No quality values exist for individual bases; no much larger clone is one base distant.

Library prep was done by RT-PCR. Sequencing was performed on an Illumina HiSeq 2500. TCRdb reprocessing: public reads trimmed at Q25 with fastp, clones called with MiXCR, in-frame beta chains kept. When rows share a CDR3 protein, they turn into one entry using the most common DNA and genes. This sample lists 300,000 to 350,000 distinct CDR3 sequences; less than 25% were detected once. The ten largest clonotypes hold roughly a tenth of the sample. V has 3 bases trimmed and J has 7 bases trimmed; junction bases matching no gene number 2. CDR1 MGHRA and CDR2 YSYEKL are derived from the germline V gene. CDR3 length: 15 amino acids, cysteine to phenylalanine. This entry keeps only the CDR3 DNA: 45 bases, framed from base 1. General conclusions and limits of the study: According to the authors, only a limited number of new T cells may be recruited by each seasonal influenza vaccination.

Recombination connected TRBV4-1 to TRBJ2-1; a stretch of 14 junction bases matches TRBD2. This receptor was identified in a man in his fifties or sixties who received an inactivated influenza vaccine. Donor details come from another sample of the same person, matched by shared clones. The starting material was PBMCs from blood, obtained about 19 months after vaccination. In nucleotides, the sequence is TGCGCCAGCAGCCATGGGACTAGCGGGAGAAATGAGCAGTTCTTC. This yields the protein CASSHGTSGRNEQFF.